The 5 T cell receptor beta chains listed next were all sequenced from one sample in a study of blood T cell repertoires in COVID-19. The method was immunoSEQ multiplex PCR; TCRdb's version includes in-frame clones alone and lacks a portion of them. This sample has about 270,000 clones, with 86% found just once. Sequencing was done on a sample of peripheral blood. The receptor source for this set is a woman between 70 and 85 years old with COVID-19, enrolled during active disease.

The CDR3, as DNA: TGTGCCATCATGGGGGACAGAGGTATCACCGGGGAGCTGTTTTTT. This codes for CAIMGDRGITGELFF. This chain links TRBV10-3 with TRBJ2-2, with 7 bases fitting TRBD1. J lost 4 bases, V lost 7 bases, and 9 bases had no gene match. Germline CDR1 and CDR2: ENHRY and SYGVKD. The CDR3 is 15 residues long.

This clone was picked up a small number of times. This rearrangement joins TRBV18 to TRBJ1-2, with a weak D call TRBD1 (5 bases). The V end was cut by 3 bases, the J end by 3 bases, with 11 bases between. The length of the CDR3 is 14 residues. Germline V gene lookup returns CDR1 KGHSH and CDR2 LQKENI. The CDR3 here is CASSPPGDYYGYTF. The DNA for the CDR3 is TGTGCCAGCTCACCGCCGGGGGACTACTATGGCTACACCTTC. The full variable domain, completed using reference TRBV18 and TRBJ1-2, is NAGVMQNPRHLVRRRGQEARLRCSPMKGHSHVYWYRQLPEEGLKFMVYLQKENIIDESGMPKERFSAEFPKEGPSILRIQQVVRGDSAAYFCASSPPGDYYGYTFGSGTRLTVV.

V usage is TRBV7-2 and J usage is TRBJ1-3, with 10 bases that match TRBD1. Looked up from germline, CDR1 is SGHTA and CDR2 is FQGNSA. J gave up 3 bases and V 3 bases, and 8 bases lay outside the gene matches. This CDR3 contains 17 residues. The CDR3 sequence is CASSFAGQGLFGNTIYF. DNA of the CDR3: TGTGCCAGCAGCTTCGCGGGACAGGGGCTCTTTGGAAACACCATATATTTT.

This clone was counted between two and nine times. The rearrangement joins TRBV5-1 to TRBJ2-3, with 9 positions matching TRBD2. The CDR3 contains 16 residues. In germline, CDR1 is SGHRS, CDR2 YFSETQ. J lost 0 bases, V lost 4 bases, and 6 bases had no gene match. In nucleotides, the CDR3 is TGCGCCAGCAGCGAGGGGACTAGCCCTAGCACAGATACGCAGTATTTT. Translation gives CASSEGTSPSTDTQYF.

This clone appeared once. The chain uses TRBV9 and TRBJ2-4; 7 bases map to TRBD1. Germline CDR1 and CDR2: SGDLS and YYNGEE. The CDR3 is 14 residues long. V was clipped by 0 bases and J by 8 bases; unmatched bases: 5. The CDR3 DNA follows: TGTGCCAGCAGCGTAGGACAGGGACGGGACATTCAGTACTTC. Translated, it gives CASSVGQGRDIQYF.